This TCR beta chain derives from a study of cytomegalovirus exposure and HLA in healthy donors. Overall study findings and caveats: As a later analysis showed, a missense DCLRE1C variant was linked to trimming of TCR beta V- and J-genes.

V was pared by 4 bases and J by 5 bases, with 6 bases of the junction left unmatched. The germline CDR1 and CDR2 sequences are LGHNA and YNFKEQ. The CDR3 extends over 14 amino acids. In the case of this clone: What it recognizes is unknown.

Both 60 Vbeta primers and 13 Jbeta primers went into the PCR. The repertoire was sequenced with immunoSEQ multiplex PCR; TCRdb's copy has only in-frame clones and lacks some. The top ten hold about 2.2% of the sample, which has 150,000 to 200,000 clones, 65% to 90% seen once. The rearrangement uses TRBV4-2 and TRBJ2-7; 9 nucleotides line up with TRBD1. This clonotype was sampled from a woman in her forties or fifties in good health and CMV-seronegative. The sequenced sample consisted of PBMCs. The DNA for the CDR3 is TGTGCCAGCAGCCCCGGGACAGGGAATAACGAGCAGTACTTC. It is translated as CASSPGTGNNEQYF.